This T cell receptor (beta chain) derives from a study of blood T cell repertoires in COVID-19. Per the germline V gene, CDR1 is SNHLY and CDR2 is FYNNEI. The length of the CDR3 is 12 residues. Trimming pared 6 bases from V and 6 bases from J, leaving 10 bases between. Using immunoSEQ multiplex PCR, the repertoire was profiled, and TCRdb retains in-frame clones only, with some absent. Of approximately 450,000 clones listed, nearly 90% are singletons. This TCR derives from a woman aged 18-29 years with acute COVID-19. Sequencing was carried out using PBMCs or T cells enriched from blood (not recorded which). The chain links TRBV2 to TRBJ2-3; TRBD1 is a possible D gene (5 bases). The chain's CDR3 is CASRERQDTQYF. CDR3 DNA: TGTGCCAGCAGAGAGAGACAGGATACGCAGTATTTT.